These 10 T cell receptor beta chains came from one sample sequenced in a study of blood T cell repertoires in COVID-19. The protocol was immunoSEQ multiplex PCR, while the TCRdb copy is restricted to in-frame clones and leaves out a portion. The table has just over 90,000 clones, around 80% seen once. Sequencing was performed on peripheral blood. Source of these receptors: a man in his 70s with acute or convalescent COVID-19.

V and J are TRBV24-1 and TRBJ2-3; a weak D match, TRBD1 (6 bases). Germline lookup yields CDR1 KGHDR and CDR2 SFDVKD. Trimming removed 10 bases from V and 5 bases from J, with 15 bases in between. The CDR3 spans 13 residues. The CDR3 DNA sequence: TGTGCCACTCAGGGGTTCTCTGGAGATACGCAGTATTTT. Its translation: CATQGFSGDTQYF.

The rearrangement uses TRBV10-1 and TRBJ2-7; TRBD2 agrees at 7 bases. Germline loops: CDR1 WNHNN, CDR2 SYGVQD (reference sequence). The CDR3 is 16 residues long. Trimming took 0 bases from V and 1 from J; bases not matched to a gene: 6. The CDR3 loop reads CASSESPSGASYEQYV. CDR3 nucleotide sequence: TGCGCCAGCAGTGAGTCGCCCAGCGGGGCGTCCTACGAGCAGTACGTC.

This clone was picked up a small number of times. The chain has TRBV5-4 and TRBJ2-2; 14 nucleotides match TRBD2. The CDR3 covers 17 residues. V was clipped by 0 bases and J by 5 bases; unmatched bases: 3. Germline-derived CDR1 and CDR2 are SGHNT and YYREEE (reference sequence). CDR3 coding DNA: TGTGCCAGCAGCTTGGGACTAGCGGGAGGGCGAACCGGGGAGCTGTTTTTT. It yields the protein CASSLGLAGGRTGELFF. Full variable domain (remainder filled in from reference TRBV5-4 and TRBJ2-2): ETGVTQSPTHLIKTRGQQVTLRCSSQSGHNTVSWYQQALGQGPQFIFQYYREEENGRGNFPPRFSGLQFPNYSSELNVNALELDDSALYLCASSLGLAGGRTGELFFGEGSRLTVL.

The chain links TRBV5-4 to TRBJ2-3, with 15 bases matching TRBD2. The CDR3 contains 16 residues. Germline V CDR1 and CDR2: SGHNT, YYREEE (reference sequence). J gave up 7 bases and V 2 bases, and 5 bases lay outside the gene matches. CDR3 in amino acids: CASSFRTSGGGNTQYF. As DNA, the CDR3 is TGTGCCAGCAGCTTTCGGACTAGCGGGGGGGGAAATACGCAGTATTTT.

This chain links TRBV6-6 with TRBJ2-2; tentative D call: TRBD2 (7 bases). V dropped 6 bases and J dropped 2 bases, with 13 bases sitting between them. This CDR3 comprises 15 residues. The germline CDR1 and CDR2 sequences are MNHNY and SVGAGI (reference sequence). DNA for the CDR3: TGTGCCAGCAGACCGGGGGGCTTAAACACCGGGGAGCTGTTTTTT. Residues: CASRPGGLNTGELFF.

The chain recombines TRBV3-1 (or the pseudogene TRBV3-2) with TRBJ2-3; the D is unclear. V was clipped by 3 bases and J by 0 bases, with 4 bases between them. The CDR3 runs to 13 residues. The germline gives CDR1 LGHDT, CDR2 YNNKEL (reference sequence). This chain's CDR3 is CASSQSSTDTQYF. CDR3 bases: TGTGCCAGCAGCCAGAGCAGCACAGATACGCAGTATTTT.

The V and J genes are TRBV11-2 and TRBJ2-7; 7 nucleotides agree with TRBD1. This CDR3 contains 14 residues. Germline CDR1 and CDR2: SGHAT and FQNNGV. The ends lost 0 bases at V and 7 bases at J; junction bases unmatched: 6. The CDR3 region has the DNA TGTGCCAGCAGCTTAGATGTGCCAGGGGGTGAGCAGTACTTC. It codes for CASSLDVPGGEQYF.

V usage is TRBV19 and J usage is TRBJ2-2; TRBD1 is a possible D gene (6 bases). This CDR3 is 16 amino acids long. In germline, CDR1 is LNHDA, CDR2 SQIVND (reference sequence). Trimming removed 2 bases at V and 3 bases at J, with 13 bases between. The DNA for the CDR3 is TGTGCCAGTAGTATAATCAGGGGCGCCGACACCGGGGAGCTGTTTTTT. Translated: CASSIIRGADTGELFF.

This clone was seen a handful of times. V usage is TRBV28 and J usage is TRBJ1-1; 9 bases align to TRBD1. The germline gives CDR1 MDHEN, CDR2 SYDVKM. The CDR3 has 15 residues. Germline trimming cut 1 base from V and 5 bases from J; bases unmatched to any gene: 5. CDR3 sequence: CASSLSGQGWTEAFF. DNA for the CDR3: TGTGCCAGCAGTTTATCTGGACAGGGGTGGACTGAAGCTTTCTTT.

The gene calls are TRBV6-5 and TRBJ1-2; D gene ambiguous. CDR1 and CDR2 (germline): MNHEY, SVGAGI. The CDR3 has 13 residues. V gave up 2 bases and J gave up 10 bases, with 14 bases separating them. The CDR3 sequence: CASSYHQILDYTF. In nucleotides, the CDR3 is TGTGCCAGCAGTTACCACCAGATTCTTGACTACACCTTC.